This T cell receptor (beta chain) is drawn from a study of CD8 T cells in ankylosing spondylitis. General study points: CD8+ by phenotype, disease-linked clones were relatively rare in peripheral blood. Blood of patients with ankylosing spondylitis appeared to be characterized by a TCR beta motif of fewer than 10 highly homologous variants. Disease-associated clones were reportedly significantly overrepresented in matched ankylosing spondylitis synovial fluid. Prior work had noted some motif variants in reactive arthritis blood and synovial fluid.

The CDR3 is 13 residues long. Trimming left V 2 bases short and J 5 bases short, with 10 bases between. Germline values: CDR1 SGDLS, CDR2 YYNGEE. As the method for making TCR beta libraries, quantitative 5'-RACE with molecular barcodes was used. TCRdb reprocessed the 5' RACE reads with MiXCR, giving one entry per CDR3 protein. The repertoire consists of some 840,000 distinct CDR3 sequences, with about 11% occurring once and the leading ten covering around 0.51%. About this clonotype itself: The target antigen is unknown.

The chain employs TRBV9 and TRBJ2-5; TRBD2 might be the D (6 bases). This TCR was recovered from a male donor with ankylosing spondylitis. Sequencing used blood, either unsorted or a sorted T cell fraction (not recorded which). CDR3 coding DNA: TGTGCCAGCAGCGTCGGGAGTGGGGAGACCCAGTACTTC. This sequence encodes CASSVGSGETQYF.